The clone carrying this T cell receptor (beta chain) was found many times. This CDR3 comprises 14 residues. J gave up 5 bases and V 1 base, and 5 bases lay outside the gene matches. In germline, CDR1 is DFQATT, CDR2 SNEGSKA (reference sequence). The sample comes from a study of Graves' ophthalmopathy and Graves' hyperthyroidism. Using RNA transcripts, the TCR beta CDR3 regions were amplified. HTBI primers were employed in first-round RT-PCR, then a second-round multiplex PCR followed. TCRdb processed the multiplex PCR reads anew with MiXCR; each CDR3 protein has one entry. The repertoire includes around 1.1 million distinct CDR3 sequences, approximately 35% of them detected once, and 11% sits in the top ten.

Specimen: peripheral blood or thyroid tissue (not recorded which). The gene calls are TRBV20-1 and TRBJ1-5, with 7 nucleotides matching TRBD1. This sequence originates from an adult man with Graves' hyperthyroidism. The CDR3 protein is CSARAQGGYQPQHF. The CDR3 nucleotides are TGCAGTGCTAGAGCCCAGGGGGGGTATCAGCCCCAGCATTTT.